This entry lists 23 T cell receptor beta chains sequenced from one sample in a study of T cell responses to AZD1222 COVID-19 vaccine. Method: immunoSEQ multiplex PCR; TCRdb's copy keeps in-frame clones and lacks some. The sample has some 110,000 clones; approximately 85% are singletons. The source material was peripheral blood, sampled on day 0 of MenACWY control vaccination. These receptors were taken from an adult in good health.

V gene TRBV5-1 combines with J gene TRBJ2-2; weak D call: TRBD1 (6 bases). CDR1 is SGHRS, CDR2 YFSETQ, per germline. V shed 2 bases and J shed 5 bases, with 13 bases lying between them. The CDR3 has 15 residues. The CDR3 nucleotides are TGCGCCAGCAGCTTAGGAGTTACAGGGACCGGGGAGCTGTTTTTT. It specifies CASSLGVTGTGELFF.

J is TRBJ1-2 and V is TRBV9, with D unclear. The germline V gene encodes CDR1 SGDLS and CDR2 YYNGEE. CDR3 length: 14 residues. V gave up 1 base and J gave up 4 bases, with 11 bases separating them. The CDR3 DNA follows: TGTGCCAGCAGCGTAATTGACGGACCCTATGGCTACACCTTC. Protein sequence: CASSVIDGPYGYTF. The complete variable domain, with remaining parts taken from reference TRBV9 and TRBJ1-2, reads DSGVTQTPKHLITATGQRVTLRCSPRSGDLSVYWYQQSLDQGLQFLIQYYNGEERAKGNILERFSAQQFPDLHSELNLSSLELGDSALYFCASSVIDGPYGYTFGSGTRLTVV.

This sequence joins TRBV5-5 and TRBJ1-5; 7 bases fit TRBD1. CDR1 is SGHKS, CDR2 YYEKEE, per germline (reference sequence). V was pared by 4 bases and J by 1 base, with 5 bases of the junction left unmatched. The CDR3 length is 15 residues. The DNA for the CDR3 is TGTGCCAGCAGCCCGGGGACAGAGAGCAATCAGCCCCAGCATTTT. It is translated as CASSPGTESNQPQHF. The full variable domain, completed using reference TRBV5-5 and TRBJ1-5, is DAGVTQSPTHLIKTRGQQVTLRCSPISGHKSVSWYQQVLGQGPQFIFQYYEKEERGRGNFPDRFSARQFPNYSSELNVNALLLGDSALYLCASSPGTESNQPQHFGDGTRLSIL.

The chain links TRBV15 to TRBJ1-5, with D possibly TRBD1 on 6 matching bases. The CDR3 sequence is 16 residues long. V shed 3 bases and J shed 1 base, with 13 bases lying between them. Germline V gives CDR1 LNHNV, CDR2 YYDKDF (reference sequence). The CDR3 protein is CATSRGSGDSNQPQHF. Written as DNA, the CDR3 is TGTGCCACCAGCAGGGGATCAGGGGACAGCAATCAGCCCCAGCATTTT.

The chain employs TRBV29-1 and TRBJ1-2, with a possible D match to TRBD1 (5 bases). CDR3 size: 12 residues. CDR1 and CDR2 from the germline V gene are SQVTM and ANQGSEA. The V end lost 7 bases, the J end lost 3 bases, and 12 bases lay between the germline ends. CDR3 loop: CSAERGDYGYTF. The CDR3 DNA sequence: TGCAGCGCGGAACGAGGGGACTATGGCTACACCTTC.

This chain links TRBV10-3 with TRBJ2-7; no definite D call. CDR1 is ENHRY and CDR2 is SYGVKD in the germline V gene. There are 15 residues in the CDR3. The V and J ends lost 7 bases and 5 bases respectively, with 21 bases between them. As DNA, the CDR3 is TGTGCCATCACCGATGGACCCGCCCTTGAGGACGAGCAGTACTTC. Its protein is CAITDGPALEDEQYF.

This clone was detected only a few times. V is TRBV28 and J is TRBJ2-7; D remains ambiguous. Trimming took off 2 bases at V and 7 bases at J, with 6 bases between the two ends. Germline values: CDR1 MDHEN, CDR2 SYDVKM. The CDR3 is made up of 11 amino acids. CDR3 coding DNA: TGTGCCAGCAGTTTAAGGTGGGAGCAGTACTTC. This sequence encodes CASSLRWEQYF.

J is TRBJ1-2 and V is TRBV7-9; no definite D call. CDR3 size: 13 residues. V dropped 7 bases and J dropped 4 bases, with 13 bases sitting between them. The germline V gene encodes CDR1 SEHNR and CDR2 FQNEAQ (reference sequence). The CDR3 coding sequence is TGTGCCAGCACGGACCCCAATCTCTATGGCTACACCTTC. It translates to CASTDPNLYGYTF.

The V gene is TRBV3-1 (or the pseudogene TRBV3-2), the J gene TRBJ2-6; D unresolved. From germline, CDR1 is LGHDT and CDR2 YNNKEL (reference sequence). CDR3 size: 16 residues. Trimming shortened V by 1 base and J by 0 bases, and 7 bases separated the two germline ends. CDR3 in DNA: TGTGCCAGCAGCCAAGGACCGGGCTCTGGGGCCAACGTCCTGACTTTC. Translated: CASSQGPGSGANVLTF.

The chain links TRBV19 to TRBJ2-4, with 9 positions matching TRBD1. Germline V gene data show CDR1 as LNHDA and CDR2 as SQIVND (reference sequence). V gave up 5 bases and J gave up 5 bases; unmatched junction bases: 10. The CDR3 totals 16 residues. CDR3 nucleotides: TGTGCCAGTAGTCGAACACAGGGGGCGCCTCAAAACATTCAGTACTTC. Protein sequence: CASSRTQGAPQNIQYF.

This clone was detected only once. The CDR3 reads CASRAQGETEAFF. The CDR3 bases are TGTGCCAGCAGGGCACAGGGAGAGACTGAAGCTTTCTTT. The gene calls are TRBV6-5 and TRBJ1-1; TRBD1 is a possible D gene (6 bases). The CDR3 has 13 amino acids. Germline V gene lookup returns CDR1 MNHEY and CDR2 SVGAGI. The V gene lost 6 bases and the J gene lost 5 bases, with 13 bases spanning the gap.

The chain employs TRBV7-2 and TRBJ1-6; no definite D call. CDR1 and CDR2 (germline): SGHTA, FQGNSA. With 5 bases removed from V and 7 bases from J, the gap between germline ends came to 12 bases. The length of the CDR3 is 14 residues. The CDR3 reads CASSPQISNSPLHF. CDR3 coding DNA: TGTGCCAGCAGCCCACAGATCTCGAATTCACCCCTCCACTTT.

The V gene is TRBV7-8, the J gene TRBJ2-2, with D perhaps matching TRBD1 (5 bases). Germline CDR1 is SGHVS and CDR2 is FQNEAQ. The CDR3 totals 14 residues. The V and J ends lost 2 bases and 6 bases respectively, with 10 bases between them. The CDR3 DNA is TGTGCCAGCAGCTTATCTGGGGCGGCCGGGGAGCTGTTTTTT. As protein: CASSLSGAAGELFF. Supplemented by reference TRBV7-8 and TRBJ2-2, the full variable domain reads GAGVSQSPRYKVAKRGQDVALRCDPISGHVSLFWYQQALGQGPEFLTYFQNEAQLDKSGLPSDRFFAERPEGSVSTLKIQRTQQEDSAVYLCASSLSGAAGELFFGEGSRLTVL.

This clone was observed once. V is TRBV6-1 and J is TRBJ1-6; D may be TRBD1 (6 bases). Germline CDR1 reads MNHNS; CDR2 reads SASEGT. V shed 2 bases and J shed 0 bases, with 17 bases lying between them. The CDR3 has 19 residues. The CDR3 here is CASSEYEVRGSSYNSPLHF. DNA of the CDR3: TGTGCCAGCAGTGAATATGAGGTCAGGGGAAGCTCCTATAATTCACCCCTCCACTTT.

This clone appeared once. CDR3 amino acids: CASEVGRGNQPQHF. DNA of the CDR3: TGTGCCAGCGAGGTAGGACGGGGCAATCAGCCCCAGCATTTT. The genes are TRBV28 and TRBJ1-5; D ambiguous. Trimming took 8 bases from V and 2 from J, leaving 13 bases between them. Germline values: CDR1 MDHEN, CDR2 SYDVKM. The CDR3 has 14 residues.

This clone showed up just once. The chain employs TRBV28 and TRBJ1-5, with no clear D. CDR3 size: 14 residues. V was shortened by 3 bases and J by 3 bases, with 9 bases between the two germline ends. Germline CDR1 reads MDHEN; CDR2 reads SYDVKM. The CDR3 protein is CASSFQVPNQPQHF. The CDR3 DNA is TGTGCCAGCAGTTTTCAGGTTCCCAATCAGCCCCAGCATTTT.

To note about this clone: An end of the junction differs from the germline gene, which may be a read error. The rearrangement joins TRBV5-1 to TRBJ2-7; maybe TRBD1 (6 bases). The V gene's germline CDR1 is SGHRS and CDR2 YFSETQ. This CDR3 contains 14 residues. The CDR3 spells CASCLDGTTYEQYF. CDR3 in DNA: TGCGCCAGCTGCTTAGACGGGACAACCTACGAGCAGTACTTC.

This clone appeared a single time. This chain links TRBV18 with TRBJ1-1; D is undetermined. This CDR3 is 14 amino acids long. Trimming pared 3 bases from V and 0 bases from J, leaving 8 bases between. The germline CDR1 and CDR2 sequences are KGHSH and LQKENI. In DNA form, the CDR3 reads TGTGCCAGCTCACCTGGGATTCTGAACACTGAAGCTTTCTTT. Its protein product is CASSPGILNTEAFF.

V and J are TRBV11-3 and TRBJ1-2; no definite D call. V gave up 5 bases and J gave up 0 bases, with 25 bases separating them. The CDR3 covers 19 residues. The germline V gene encodes CDR1 SGHNT and CDR2 YENEEA. The CDR3, as DNA: TGTGCCAGCAGCCCGACCAAACCTGAGCGTGTAAGGTCTAACTATGGCTACACCTTC. Its translation: CASSPTKPERVRSNYGYTF.

The chain joins TRBV4-1 to TRBJ2-3; TRBD1 matches at 11 bases. With 5 bases clipped from V and 0 bases from J, the junction kept 7 bases outside the gene matches. Germline V gene lookup returns CDR1 MGHRA and CDR2 YSYEKL. This CDR3 has 17 amino acids. In nucleotides, the CDR3 is TGCGCCAGCAGCTCTACCGGGACAGGGGGTAGCACAGATACGCAGTATTTT. Translation: CASSSTGTGGSTDTQYF.

About this clone: This CDR3 fails to terminate in the conserved phenylalanine or tryptophan, so it likely reflects a read error. The gene calls are TRBV5-4 and TRBJ2-7, with D possibly being TRBD2 (5 bases). Trimming shortened V by 4 bases and J by 0 bases, and 11 bases separated the two germline ends. CDR1 and CDR2 (germline): SGHNT, YYREEE (reference sequence). The length of the CDR3 is 14 residues. CDR3 region: CASSPGLSSYEQYS. The CDR3 DNA follows: TGTGCCAGCAGCCCCGGACTCAGCTCCTACGAGCAGTACTCC.

The V and J genes are TRBV7-6 and TRBJ2-3; TRBD2 is a possible D gene (6 bases). The CDR3 sequence is 16 residues long. CDR1 and CDR2 from the germline V gene are SGHVS and FNYEAQ. V was clipped by 5 bases and J by 0 bases, with 15 bases between them. CDR3 coding DNA: TGTGCCAGCAGCCCTCGCGGGACTTACAGCACAGATACGCAGTATTTT. Translation: CASSPRGTYSTDTQYF.

This chain connects TRBV5-4 to TRBJ1-4; a weak D match, TRBD1 (6 bases). This CDR3 has 18 amino acids. Germline CDR1 SGHNT, CDR2 YYREEE (reference sequence). Trimming removed 4 bases from V and 2 bases from J, with 21 bases in between. The CDR3 is CASSPGPTGIGTNEKLFF. CDR3 DNA: TGTGCCAGCAGCCCGGGCCCCACAGGGATAGGCACTAATGAAAAACTGTTTTTT. Complete variable domain (other parts from reference TRBV5-4 and TRBJ1-4): ETGVTQSPTHLIKTRGQQVTLRCSSQSGHNTVSWYQQALGQGPQFIFQYYREEENGRGNFPPRFSGLQFPNYSSELNVNALELDDSALYLCASSPGPTGIGTNEKLFFGSGTQLSVL.